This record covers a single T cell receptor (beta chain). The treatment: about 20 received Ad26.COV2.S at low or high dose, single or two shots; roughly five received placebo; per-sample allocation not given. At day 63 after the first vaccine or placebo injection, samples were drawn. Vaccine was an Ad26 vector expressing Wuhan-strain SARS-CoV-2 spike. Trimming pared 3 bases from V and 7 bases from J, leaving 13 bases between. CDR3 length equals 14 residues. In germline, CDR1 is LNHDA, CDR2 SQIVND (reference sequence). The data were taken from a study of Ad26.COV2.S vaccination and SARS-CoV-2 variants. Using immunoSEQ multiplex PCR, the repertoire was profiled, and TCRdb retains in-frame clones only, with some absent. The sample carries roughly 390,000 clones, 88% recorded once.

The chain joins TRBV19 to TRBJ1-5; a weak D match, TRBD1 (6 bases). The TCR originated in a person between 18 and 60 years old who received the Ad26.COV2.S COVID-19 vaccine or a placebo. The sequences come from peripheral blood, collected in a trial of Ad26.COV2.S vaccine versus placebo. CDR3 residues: CASSMNREGQPQHF. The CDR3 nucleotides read TGTGCCAGTAGTATGAACAGGGAGGGCCAGCCCCAGCATTTT.